Each of the 5 T cell receptor beta chains below was sequenced from the same sample in a study of graft-versus-host responses after intestinal transplantation. Assay: immunoSEQ multiplex PCR; the TCRdb copy retains only in-frame clones and omits some. In the table there are about 5,000 clones, around 29% of which are singletons. Sequences were derived from alloreactive CD4+ T cells from a mixed lymphocyte reaction culture, sampled before transplantation. Subset noted: CFSE-low proliferating T cells sorted from approximately 6-day pre-transplant mixed lymphocyte reaction (GvH or HvG direction). Receptors originate from a human patient who was an organ donor for intestinal transplantation.

In this sample, this clone turned up a few times. The V gene is TRBV6-5, the J gene TRBJ1-6; the D gene is possibly TRBD1 (6 bases). Trimming took off 2 bases at V and 11 bases at J, with 10 bases between the two ends. This CDR3 has 13 residues. Germline CDR1 MNHEY, CDR2 SVGAGI. The CDR3 reads CASSYGRGPPLHF. The CDR3 DNA sequence: TGTGCCAGCAGTTACGGCAGGGGACCACCCCTCCACTTT.

The chain recombines TRBV5-4 with TRBJ2-3, with 8 bases aligning to TRBD2. With 5 bases clipped from V and 5 bases from J, the junction kept 10 bases outside the gene matches. Germline-derived CDR1 and CDR2 are SGHNT and YYREEE (reference sequence). CDR3 length: 15 amino acids. The CDR3 nucleotides read TGTGCCAGCAGTACCACGGGGGGGCCGCGAGATACGCAGTATTTT. As protein: CASSTTGGPRDTQYF.

The genes are TRBV7-9 and TRBJ2-3, with 9 bases identical to TRBD1. Germline CDR1 SEHNR, CDR2 FQNEAQ (reference sequence). The V segment lost 5 bases and the J segment 0 bases; nucleotides outside the gene matches: 6. The CDR3 is made up of 16 amino acids. The CDR3 region is CASSTLTGGSTDTQYF. For the CDR3, the DNA is TGTGCCAGCAGCACCTTGACAGGGGGGAGCACAGATACGCAGTATTTT. The entire variable domain, with the rest obtained from reference TRBV7-9 and TRBJ2-3, is as follows: DTGVSQNPRHKITKRGQNVTFRCDPISEHNRLYWYRQTLGQGPEFLTYFQNEAQLEKSRLLSDRFSAERPKGSFSTLEIQRTEQGDSAMYLCASSTLTGGSTDTQYFGPGTRLTVL.

The rearrangement uses TRBV28 and TRBJ2-7; 10 nucleotides align to TRBD1. In germline, CDR1 is MDHEN, CDR2 SYDVKM. V shed 6 bases, J shed 2 bases, and the junction held 7 bases outside the gene matches. The CDR3 has 15 residues. The CDR3 is CASSIGDRGPYEQYF. DNA for the CDR3: TGTGCCAGCAGCATAGGGGACAGGGGCCCCTACGAGCAGTACTTC.

This clone came up a few times. A clone one base away is much larger, so this may be a read error. This sample includes further DNA sequences coding for the same CDR3. The rearrangement links TRBV18 to TRBJ2-1; D is undetermined. CDR1 and CDR2 (germline): KGHSH, LQKENI. Trimming pared 5 bases from V and 0 bases from J, leaving 8 bases between. CDR3 length equals 14 residues. The CDR3 DNA reads TGTGCCAGCTCAGTGCAGAGCTCCTACAATGAGCAGTTCTTC. It translates to CASSVQSSYNEQFF.